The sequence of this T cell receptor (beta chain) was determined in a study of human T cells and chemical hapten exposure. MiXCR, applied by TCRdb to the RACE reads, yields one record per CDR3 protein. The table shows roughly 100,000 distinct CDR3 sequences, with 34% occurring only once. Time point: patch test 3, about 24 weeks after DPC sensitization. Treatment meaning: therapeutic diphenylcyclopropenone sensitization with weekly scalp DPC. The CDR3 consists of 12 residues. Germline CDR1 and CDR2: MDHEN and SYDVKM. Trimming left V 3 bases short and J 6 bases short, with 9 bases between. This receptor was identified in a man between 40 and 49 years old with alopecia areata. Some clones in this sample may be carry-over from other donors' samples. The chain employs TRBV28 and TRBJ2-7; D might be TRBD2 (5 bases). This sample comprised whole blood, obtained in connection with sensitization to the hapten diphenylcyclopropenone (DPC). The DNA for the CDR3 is TGTGCCAGCAGTTTTGCTGGGAGCGAGCAGTACTTC. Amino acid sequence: CASSFAGSEQYF.